Presented here are 29 T cell receptor beta chains from one specimen sequenced in a study of blood T cell repertoires in COVID-19. The protocol was immunoSEQ multiplex PCR, while the TCRdb copy is restricted to in-frame clones and leaves out a portion. This sample has about 92,000 clones, with 85% found just once. Sequencing was done on a sample of peripheral blood. The receptors derive from a man of 80 years or more with acute or convalescent COVID-19.

J is TRBJ2-7 and V is TRBV7-8; tentatively, D is TRBD2 (5 bases). The CDR3 spans 16 residues. Per germline, CDR1 SGHVS and CDR2 FQNEAQ. V lost 2 bases, J lost 1 base, and 15 bases lay in between. CDR3 in DNA: TGTGCCAGCAGCTTACCCTCCCGAGCGGCTTCCTACGAGCAGTACTTC. It codes for CASSLPSRAASYEQYF.

The chain carries TRBV25-1 and TRBJ1-2, with D unresolved. Germline V gene data show CDR1 as MGHDK and CDR2 as SYGVNS. With 2 bases removed from V and 1 base from J, the gap between germline ends came to 5 bases. The CDR3 consists of 13 residues. The CDR3 loop is CASSETVNYGYTF. DNA for the CDR3: TGTGCCAGCAGTGAAACGGTTAACTATGGCTACACCTTC.

This chain connects TRBV30 to TRBJ1-6; the D gene is possibly TRBD1 (5 bases). Trimming cost V 2 bases and J 10 bases, with 18 bases left between them. Germline CDR1 is GTSNPN and CDR2 is SVGIG (reference sequence). The CDR3 contains 15 residues. The CDR3 loop reads CAWSTTSRGASPLHF. The CDR3 bases are TGTGCCTGGAGTACCACCTCTAGGGGCGCATCACCCCTCCACTTT. The whole variable domain, filled in from reference TRBV30 and TRBJ1-6, reads SQTIHQWPATLVQPVGSPLSLECTVEGTSNPNLYWYRQAAGRGLQLLFYSVGIGQISSEVPQNLSASRPQDRQFILSSKKLLLSDSGFYLCAWSTTSRGASPLHFGNGTRLTVT.

The rearrangement uses TRBV10-3 and TRBJ2-6, with 9 positions matching TRBD1. CDR3 length equals 17 residues. V lost 6 bases, J lost 0 bases, and 6 bases stayed unmatched. Looked up from germline, CDR1 is ENHRY and CDR2 is SYGVKD. CDR3 DNA: TGTGCCATCAGCGGACAGGGGTTAGGCTCTGGGGCCAACGTCCTGACTTTC. Amino acids: CAISGQGLGSGANVLTF.

V usage is TRBV27 and J usage is TRBJ2-2; 10 nucleotides align to TRBD1. Germline CDR1 is MNHEY and CDR2 is SMNVEV (reference sequence). V shed 5 bases, J shed 4 bases, and the junction held 10 bases outside the gene matches. The CDR3 loop spans 17 amino acids. The DNA for the CDR3 is TGTGCCAGCAGTCCGAGACAGGGGGCGAAGGGCACCGGGGAGCTGTTTTTT. As protein: CASSPRQGAKGTGELFF.

The CDR3 bases are TGTGCCAGCAGTTACTCGAGCGGGTCAAAGCAGCCCCAGCATTTT. It encodes CASSYSSGSKQPQHF. This rearrangement joins TRBV6-5 to TRBJ1-5; D uncertain. Germline lookup yields CDR1 MNHEY and CDR2 SVGAGI. The CDR3 runs to 15 residues. V gave up 0 bases and J gave up 7 bases, with 13 bases separating them.

The chain combines TRBV6-5 with TRBJ2-4; D remains ambiguous. V was shortened by 4 bases and J by 5 bases, with 9 bases between the two germline ends. CDR1 is MNHEY, CDR2 SVGAGI, per germline. This CDR3 region has 13 residues. The DNA for the CDR3 is TGTGCCAGCAGTTTAACAGTCCAAAACATTCAGTACTTC. Encoded protein: CASSLTVQNIQYF.

This chain uses TRBV14 with TRBJ1-1; 7 bases align to TRBD1. J gave up 6 bases and V 3 bases, and 13 bases lay outside the gene matches. The CDR3 consists of 16 residues. CDR1 and CDR2 (germline): SGHDN, FVKESK. The CDR3 nucleotides are TGTGCCAGCAGCCAGGGAAACAGGGGCGCGAGGGCTGAAGCTTTCTTT. This encodes CASSQGNRGARAEAFF.

This clone was seen only a few times. V and J are TRBV6-5 and TRBJ1-6, with 7 bases that match TRBD1. Germline CDR1 and CDR2: MNHEY and SVGAGI. The V gene end was trimmed by 8 bases and the J gene end by 7 bases; junction bases not matched to a gene: 8. This CDR3 spans 14 amino acids. CDR3 DNA sequence: TGTGCCAGCCAACCGGGACAGAGGAATTCACCCCTCCACTTT. It encodes CASQPGQRNSPLHF.

To note about this clone: Other DNA sequences in this sample translate to the same CDR3. J is TRBJ2-7 and V is TRBV19; 9 nucleotides match TRBD1. V lost 6 bases, J lost 2 bases, and 5 bases stayed unmatched. This CDR3 region has 14 residues. CDR1 and CDR2 from the germline V gene are LNHDA and SQIVND (reference sequence). CDR3 DNA sequence: TGTGCCAGTAGCCCCGGGACAGGGCCCTACGAGCAGTACTTC. It is translated as CASSPGTGPYEQYF.

The chain links TRBV11-1 to TRBJ1-6, with a weak D call TRBD1 (6 bases). The CDR3 is 14 residues long. Germline V CDR1 and CDR2: SGHAT, FQDESV (reference sequence). V was pared by 0 bases and J by 9 bases, with 9 bases between. The CDR3 DNA reads TGTGCCAGCAGCTTAGCCAGGGGCGCTTCACCCCTCCACTTT. Translated: CASSLARGASPLHF.

The V and J genes are TRBV6-5 and TRBJ1-2, with 7 bases aligning to TRBD1. Germline V gene lookup returns CDR1 MNHEY and CDR2 SVGAGI. With 5 bases clipped from V and 5 bases from J, the junction kept 8 bases outside the gene matches. This CDR3 spans 14 amino acids. The CDR3 region has the DNA TGTGCCAGCAGTCCCCAGACAGGGAGGTATGGCTACACCTTC. Residues: CASSPQTGRYGYTF.

V is TRBV9 and J is TRBJ2-2, with D possibly being TRBD2 (6 bases). V was trimmed by 0 bases and J by 4 bases, leaving 10 bases between them. Germline values: CDR1 SGDLS, CDR2 YYNGEE. The CDR3 totals 15 residues. In DNA form, the CDR3 reads TGTGCCAGCAGCGTAGCTGGGGGGAGCACCGGGGAGCTGTTTTTT. Protein sequence: CASSVAGGSTGELFF. The whole variable domain, remainder taken from reference TRBV9 and TRBJ2-2, is DSGVTQTPKHLITATGQRVTLRCSPRSGDLSVYWYQQSLDQGLQFLIQYYNGEERAKGNILERFSAQQFPDLHSELNLSSLELGDSALYFCASSVAGGSTGELFFGEGSRLTVL.

This chain connects TRBV5-4 to TRBJ2-1; 8 nucleotides align to TRBD2. Germline loops: CDR1 SGHNT, CDR2 YYREEE (reference sequence). CDR3 length equals 15 residues. J was trimmed by 4 bases and V by 4 bases; bases with no gene match: 7. CDR3: CASSGAGAIYNEQFF. DNA for the CDR3: TGTGCCAGCAGCGGAGCGGGAGCGATATACAATGAGCAGTTCTTC.

The chain carries TRBV7-2 and TRBJ1-2, with D unresolved. V was cut by 6 bases and J by 8 bases, with 16 bases left in between. Germline CDR1 and CDR2: SGHTA and FQGNSA. The CDR3 covers 13 residues. CDR3 in amino acids: CASRISRSSGYTF. The DNA of the CDR3 is TGTGCCAGCAGAATAAGCAGGTCGTCGGGCTACACCTTC.

V gene TRBV30 combines with J gene TRBJ1-2, with no clear D. CDR1 and CDR2 (germline): GTSNPN, SVGIG (reference sequence). CDR3 length: 11 amino acids. Trimming removed 2 bases at V and 4 bases at J, with 5 bases between. Here the CDR3 DNA reads TGTGCCTGGAGTCTAGGCTATGGCTACACCTTC. It encodes CAWSLGYGYTF.

The rearrangement joins TRBV20-1 to TRBJ2-1; 11 bases match TRBD2. The ends lost 6 bases at V and 7 bases at J; junction bases unmatched: 11. The germline V gene encodes CDR1 DFQATT and CDR2 SNEGSKA (reference sequence). The CDR3 runs to 15 residues. For the CDR3, the DNA is TGCAGTGCAAGTCGCGCGACTAGCGGGACGAATGAGCAGTTCTTC. This translates into CSASRATSGTNEQFF.

The chain employs TRBV5-6 and TRBJ1-2; 7 positions match TRBD1. This CDR3 is 13 amino acids long. J was trimmed by 4 bases and V by 4 bases; bases with no gene match: 4. Per the germline V gene, CDR1 is SGHDT and CDR2 is YYEEEE. The CDR3 DNA sequence: TGTGCCAGCAGCAAGACAGGGTCCTATGGCTACACCTTC. Protein sequence: CASSKTGSYGYTF. The entire variable domain, with the rest obtained from reference TRBV5-6 and TRBJ1-2, is as follows: DAGVTQSPTHLIKTRGQQVTLRCSPKSGHDTVSWYQQALGQGPQFIFQYYEEEERQRGNFPDRFSGHQFPNYSSELNVNALLLGDSALYLCASSKTGSYGYTFGSGTRLTVV.

This clone was observed once. V and J are TRBV4-2 and TRBJ1-4; D may be TRBD1 (5 bases). CDR1 LGHNA and CDR2 YNFKEQ come from the germline V gene. This CDR3 has 15 residues. The V gene lost 1 base and the J gene lost 8 bases, with 14 bases spanning the gap. The CDR3 region has the DNA TGTGCCAGCAGCCAAGCCCGGGGCGCGGGGGAAAAACTGTTTTTT. Translating it yields CASSQARGAGEKLFF.

This clone appeared once. The chain is built from TRBV5-1 and TRBJ2-6; TRBD1 matches at 12 bases. Looked up from germline, CDR1 is SGHRS and CDR2 is YFSETQ. CDR3 length: 19 amino acids. Unmatched junction bases numbered 6, after V lost 0 bases and J lost 2 bases. CDR3 in amino acids: CASSLVPGTGGTGANVLTF. The CDR3 DNA sequence: TGCGCCAGCAGCTTGGTCCCCGGGACAGGGGGCACTGGGGCCAACGTCCTGACTTTC.

This chain joins TRBV5-6 and TRBJ2-1; D gene ambiguous. Trimming pared 0 bases from V and 8 bases from J, leaving 6 bases between. There are 12 residues in the CDR3. Germline V gene sequence: CDR1 SGHDT, CDR2 YYEEEE. The CDR3 DNA sequence: TGTGCCAGCAGCTTGGACAGCTATGAGCAGTTCTTC. Amino acids: CASSLDSYEQFF.

V and J are TRBV30 and TRBJ1-2; TRBD1 is a possible D gene (5 bases). This CDR3 region has 11 residues. CDR1 and CDR2 (germline): GTSNPN, SVGIG (reference sequence). Deletions cut 2 bases from V and 13 bases from J, with 14 bases between. The CDR3 DNA is TGTGCCTGGAGTATAGGTGGAGGGGCCACCTTC. Translated: CAWSIGGGATF.

The V and J genes are TRBV10-2 and TRBJ1-3; 9 nucleotides line up with TRBD1. The CDR3 has 15 residues. Looked up from germline, CDR1 is WSHSY and CDR2 is SAAADI. V lost 4 bases and J lost 4; bases outside the gene matches: 5. The CDR3 region is CASSAGQGTGNTIYF. CDR3 coding DNA: TGCGCCAGCAGTGCGGGACAGGGCACCGGAAACACCATATATTTT.

The chain links TRBV25-1 to TRBJ2-6; D not resolved. CDR1 and CDR2 from the germline V gene are MGHDK and SYGVNS. Trimming took 5 bases from V and 3 from J, leaving 11 bases between them. This CDR3 is 15 amino acids long. The CDR3 region is CASSLPSGGANVLTF. The CDR3 bases are TGTGCCAGCAGTCTGCCGAGTGGTGGGGCCAACGTCCTGACTTTC.

CDR3 bases: TGTGCCAGCTCACCCTTGGACAGGGGTCCCACCGGGGAGCTGTTTTTT. Translated, it gives CASSPLDRGPTGELFF. V gene TRBV18 combines with J gene TRBJ2-2, with 9 nucleotides matching TRBD1. The ends lost 3 bases at V and 4 bases at J; junction bases unmatched: 6. CDR3 length: 16 amino acids. Germline-derived CDR1 and CDR2 are KGHSH and LQKENI.

V is TRBV19 and J is TRBJ1-1; D not resolved. V lost 7 bases, J lost 0 bases, and 15 bases lay in between. From germline, CDR1 is LNHDA and CDR2 SQIVND (reference sequence). The CDR3 sequence is 15 residues long. The DNA for the CDR3 is TGTGCCAGTACCCCAGGCTTGTTTATGAACACTGAAGCTTTCTTT. Its translation is CASTPGLFMNTEAFF.

The chain employs TRBV28 and TRBJ2-5, with 10 bases matching TRBD2. CDR1 and CDR2 (germline): MDHEN, SYDVKM. The CDR3 has 16 amino acids. The ends lost 5 bases at V and 5 bases at J; junction bases unmatched: 11. The CDR3 loop is CASSPGTSAWGETQYF. The CDR3 region has the DNA TGTGCCAGCAGTCCCGGGACTAGCGCCTGGGGGGAGACCCAGTACTTC. Filled out from reference TRBV28 and TRBJ2-5, the complete variable domain reads DVKVTQSSRYLVKRTGEKVFLECVQDMDHENMFWYRQDPGLGLRLIYFSYDVKMKEKGDIPEGYSVSREKKERFSLILESASTNQTSMYLCASSPGTSAWGETQYFGPGTRLLVL.

V gene TRBV6-5 combines with J gene TRBJ1-4; D ambiguous. Trimming shortened V by 8 bases and J by 8 bases, and 6 bases separated the two germline ends. The V gene's germline CDR1 is MNHEY and CDR2 SVGAGI. This CDR3 is built from 10 residues. CDR3 amino acids: CASFEEKLFF. CDR3 sequence (DNA): TGTGCCAGCTTTGAGGAAAAACTGTTTTTT.

The chain uses TRBV11-3 and TRBJ2-6; 9 nucleotides align to TRBD1. Germline loops: CDR1 SGHNT, CDR2 YENEEA. The CDR3 runs 18 residues. After removal of 5 bases from V and 0 bases from J, the junction contained 8 bases not matched to a gene. The CDR3 reads CASSTSGTGYSGANVLTF. CDR3 nucleotide sequence: TGTGCCAGCAGCACATCCGGGACAGGGTACTCTGGGGCCAACGTCCTGACTTTC.